Reported below is one T cell receptor (beta chain). The antigen is unknown. The data are from a study of cytotoxic CD8 clonotypes in ibrutinib-treated CLL. Looking at the study overall: A median 12 months of treatment, range 6 to 36, preceded the collection of response samples. Findings and limits, study-wide: Higher circulating CD8+ T-cell counts strongly accompanied higher baseline clonality, above age-matched healthy donors.

The V and J ends lost 4 bases and 6 bases respectively, with 22 bases between them. The germline gives CDR1 LNHDA, CDR2 SQIVND (reference sequence). CDR3 length: 16 residues. Only in-frame clones appear in the TCRdb table, and some are missing; sequencing was by immunoSEQ multiplex PCR. The table records tens of thousands of clones, 75% to 90% of them present only once. The receptor was isolated from a human donor with chronic lymphocytic leukemia. This sequence joins TRBV19 and TRBJ2-7; TRBD2 is a possible D gene (6 bases). The sample in question was PBMCs, obtained after 24 months of ibrutinib treatment. The CDR3 spells CASSTSGRTWTSEQYF. In DNA, the CDR3 is TGTGCCAGTAGTACCTCGGGGAGGACTTGGACGTCCGAGCAGTACTTC.